Following are 30 T cell receptor beta chains from one sample sequenced in a study of post-analysis software for immune sequencing data. Whole-study findings and limits: In patients, about 5 TRBV segments were more frequent than in controls, with TRBV5-6, TRBV5-1 and TRBV20-1 among them.

Libraries were made from TCR beta cDNA, and they carried unique molecular identifiers. One entry per CDR3 protein, called by TCRdb with MiXCR from the PCR reads. The data hold 650,000 to 850,000 distinct CDR3 sequences, with 40% to 55% observed a single time. These TCRs are of unknown antigen specificity. The material sequenced was blood. The source of these receptors is a girl aged 5 to 17 with multiple sclerosis.

The chain is built from TRBV23-1 and TRBJ2-7, with a tentative D call TRBD1 (6 bases). TRBV23-1 is noted as an ORF with a role that remains uncertain. The CDR3 is made up of 15 amino acids. The V end lost 7 bases, the J end lost 3 bases, and 19 bases lay between the germline ends. The CDR3 reads CASKVNRYRDYEQYF. As DNA, the CDR3 is TGCGCCAGCAAAGTCAATCGGTACAGGGACTACGAGCAGTACTTC.

Regarding this clonotype: An end of the junction differs from the germline gene, which may be a read error. V is TRBV7-7 and J is TRBJ2-3; no clear D gene. CDR1 and CDR2 (germline): SSHAT, FNYEAQ (reference sequence). CDR3 size: 13 residues. CDR3 loop: CASSLIPLDTQYF. The CDR3 DNA is TGTGCTAGCAGCCTCATCCCCCTTGATACGCAGTATTTT.

This chain joins TRBV7-2 and TRBJ2-1; 7 nucleotides align to TRBD1. Germline V gene data show CDR1 as SGHTA and CDR2 as FQGNSA. This CDR3 is built from 14 residues. After removal of 2 bases from V and 10 bases from J, the junction contained 8 bases not matched to a gene. CDR3 sequence (DNA): TGTGCCAGCAGCTTATTCCAGGGGGTGGGGGAGCAGTTCTTC. It yields the protein CASSLFQGVGEQFF.

The chain uses TRBV6-5 and TRBJ2-1, with 12 bases identical to TRBD2. This CDR3 contains 20 residues. With 0 bases clipped from V and 1 base from J, the junction kept 10 bases outside the gene matches. Per germline, CDR1 MNHEY and CDR2 SVGAGI. The CDR3, as DNA: TGTGCCAGCAGTTACTCCCCTAGCGGGAGGGCCAGGCTGTCCTACAATGAGCAGTTCTTC. Translating it yields CASSYSPSGRARLSYNEQFF.

The chain recombines TRBV5-1 with TRBJ2-3; TRBD2 matches 8 bases. V lost 6 bases to trimming and J lost 0 bases; unmatched junction nucleotides: 6. The CDR3 spans 15 residues. CDR1 SGHRS and CDR2 YFSETQ come from the germline V gene. CDR3 nucleotide sequence: TGCGCCAGCACCCCGACTAGCGCTAGCACAGATACGCAGTATTTT. This sequence encodes CASTPTSASTDTQYF.

The gene calls are TRBV4-3 and TRBJ2-6; maybe TRBD2 (6 bases). Trimming took off 1 base at V and 4 bases at J, with 20 bases between the two ends. The CDR3 loop spans 19 amino acids. The germline gives CDR1 LGHNA, CDR2 YSLEER. The CDR3 DNA is TGCGCCAGCAGCCAAGGCCTTAGGGTAGCGGTCCAGGGGGCCAACGTCCTGACTTTC. It translates to CASSQGLRVAVQGANVLTF.

The gene calls are TRBV29-1 and TRBJ2-7; D is ambiguous. Germline CDR1 SQVTM, CDR2 ANQGSEA. With 0 bases removed from V and 0 bases from J, the gap between germline ends came to 12 bases. This CDR3 is 15 amino acids long. The CDR3: CSVEDLGGRSYEQYF. The CDR3 DNA follows: TGCAGCGTTGAAGATCTAGGCGGCCGCTCCTACGAGCAGTACTTC.

This clonotype was detected many times. The rearrangement joins TRBV9 to TRBJ1-1, with D uncertain. V lost 2 bases and J 1 base, leaving 6 bases between the germline ends. This CDR3 contains 13 residues. Germline V lookup: CDR1 SGDLS, CDR2 YYNGEE. The CDR3: CASSVGENTEAFF. DNA of the CDR3: TGTGCCAGCAGCGTGGGAGAGAACACTGAAGCTTTCTTT.

The chain recombines TRBV13 with TRBJ2-5; D not resolved. Trimming cost V 5 bases and J 3 bases, with 16 bases left between them. Germline CDR1 PRHDT, CDR2 FYEKMQ (reference sequence). The CDR3 length is 15 residues. CDR3 amino acids: CASSGRGGGEETQYF. CDR3 nucleotides: TGTGCCAGCAGCGGTCGTGGCGGCGGAGAAGAGACCCAGTACTTC.

The table lists this clonotype with a few counts. The chain combines TRBV12-3 or TRBV12-4 with TRBJ1-5, with a possible D match to TRBD1 (6 bases). This CDR3 is built from 17 residues. V lost 3 bases to trimming and J lost 3 bases, with 18 bases between them. CDR3 coding DNA: TGTGCCAGCAGTTTCGGGGGGCCTGGGCTAGACAATCAGCCCCAGCATTTT. It codes for CASSFGGPGLDNQPQHF.

V gene TRBV27 combines with J gene TRBJ2-3, with 12 bases fitting TRBD2. Germline V CDR1 and CDR2: MNHEY, SMNVEV (reference sequence). The CDR3 spans 15 residues. J lost 7 bases, V lost 6 bases, and 8 bases had no gene match. As DNA, the CDR3 is TGTGCCAGCAGGACGACTAGCGGGAGTACCTATACGCAGTATTTT. It yields the protein CASRTTSGSTYTQYF.

This clonotype was seen ten or more times. CDR3 region: CSAKDVRQGFSYEQYF. CDR3 sequence (DNA): TGCAGTGCTAAAGACGTCAGGCAGGGATTCTCCTACGAGCAGTACTTC. V usage is TRBV20-1 and J usage is TRBJ2-7; perhaps TRBD1 as D (5 bases). The CDR3 is 16 residues long. Germline CDR1 and CDR2: DFQATT and SNEGSKA (reference sequence). Trimming pared 4 bases from V and 0 bases from J, leaving 19 bases between.

The chain has TRBV29-1 and TRBJ1-1; tentative D call: TRBD1 (5 bases). The germline V gene encodes CDR1 SQVTM and CDR2 ANQGSEA. The CDR3 has 12 amino acids. The germline V and J ends were trimmed by 4 bases and 3 bases, with 9 bases remaining between them. This CDR3 is CSVVRGDTEAFF. DNA of the CDR3: TGCAGCGTTGTACGGGGGGACACTGAAGCTTTCTTT.

This clonotype was recorded a few times. J is TRBJ2-1 and V is TRBV6-5; D is unclear. The CDR3 is 11 residues long. The germline V gene encodes CDR1 MNHEY and CDR2 SVGAGI. The V and J ends lost 2 bases and 10 bases respectively, with 6 bases between them. The CDR3 reads CASSYGQEQFF. The DNA for the CDR3 is TGTGCCAGCAGTTACGGGCAGGAGCAGTTCTTC.

The chain recombines TRBV18 with TRBJ2-3; no firm D call. V was pared by 1 base and J by 0 bases, with 11 bases between. Germline loops: CDR1 KGHSH, CDR2 LQKENI. CDR3 length: 16 residues. DNA of the CDR3: TGTGCCAGCTCACCACAATCCCCTTCTAGCACAGATACGCAGTATTTT. Protein sequence: CASSPQSPSSTDTQYF.

This clonotype showed up just a few times. This chain uses TRBV12-3 or TRBV12-4 with TRBJ1-2; weak D call: TRBD1 (5 bases). This CDR3 contains 13 residues. V gave up 7 bases and J gave up 3 bases, with 12 bases separating them. The CDR3 DNA sequence: TGTGCCAGCACCGGGGGAGAAGACTATGGCTACACCTTC. It yields the protein CASTGGEDYGYTF.

This clonotype showed up just a few times. The chain couples TRBV15 to TRBJ1-6; D unclear. V was cut by 5 bases and J by 11 bases, with 13 bases left in between. This CDR3 is built from 13 residues. Germline CDR1 is LNHNV and CDR2 is YYDKDF (reference sequence). The CDR3 sequence is CATSPQLEPPLHF. In DNA, the CDR3 is TGTGCCACCAGCCCGCAACTAGAGCCACCCCTCCACTTT.

This clonotype has only a few counts. J is TRBJ2-1 and V is TRBV27; D might be TRBD1 (5 bases). Trimming took off 2 bases at V and 8 bases at J, with 16 bases between the two ends. The germline V gene encodes CDR1 MNHEY and CDR2 SMNVEV (reference sequence). The CDR3 runs 15 residues. CDR3 protein: CASSLVKGSRDEQFF. The CDR3 nucleotides are TGTGCCAGCAGTTTAGTAAAAGGCTCCAGGGATGAGCAGTTCTTC.

This clonotype occurred a few times. The chain combines TRBV29-1 with TRBJ2-3, with 12 bases aligning to TRBD2. J gave up 7 bases and V 5 bases, and 25 bases lay outside the gene matches. The length of the CDR3 is 20 residues. The germline V gene encodes CDR1 SQVTM and CDR2 ANQGSEA. The CDR3 DNA reads as TGCAGCGTTCCATCGAGGGGGACTAGCGGGCCCGCGTCCACCTATTATACGCAGTATTTT. It yields the protein CSVPSRGTSGPASTYYTQYF.

This sequence joins TRBV5-1 and TRBJ2-7, with TRBD2 matching over 7 bases. The CDR3 contains 15 residues. Germline V gives CDR1 SGHRS, CDR2 YFSETQ. With 4 bases clipped from V and 7 bases from J, the junction kept 14 bases outside the gene matches. CDR3 amino acids: CASSPGGGAPGEQYF. The CDR3 DNA reads as TGCGCCAGCAGCCCGGGAGGTGGCGCCCCTGGGGAGCAGTACTTC.

The genes are TRBV10-3 and TRBJ2-4, with 13 nucleotides matching TRBD2. With the DNA end fitting TRBJ2-5 better, the J assignment may be wrong. This CDR3 comprises 16 residues. CDR1 and CDR2 from the germline V gene are ENHRY and SYGVKD. The CDR3 protein is CATFSGLAGAGETQYF. CDR3 DNA sequence: TGTGCCACCTTCTCCGGACTAGCGGGAGCTGGAGAGACCCAGTACTTC.

This clonotype was detected a few times. The chain carries TRBV5-1 and TRBJ2-6, with D possibly matching TRBD2 (6 bases). The V and J ends lost 0 bases and 0 bases respectively, with 13 bases between them. CDR1 is SGHRS, CDR2 YFSETQ, per germline. The length of the CDR3 is 18 residues. CDR3 coding DNA: TGCGCCAGCAGCTTGGCGGGCGGGGTGTTCTCTGGGGCCAACGTCCTGACTTTC. Its protein is CASSLAGGVFSGANVLTF.

This clonotype was recorded once. The chain joins TRBV5-1 to TRBJ2-7, with 7 bases lining up with TRBD2. The V segment lost 4 bases and the J segment 5 bases; nucleotides outside the gene matches: 9. CDR1 is SGHRS, CDR2 YFSETQ, per germline. This CDR3 contains 14 residues. CDR3 coding DNA: TGCGCCAGCAGCCCCGGGACTACCTTGGACGAGCAGTACTTC. Translated: CASSPGTTLDEQYF.

This clonotype was seen a handful of times. The chain couples TRBV7-8 to TRBJ2-5, with TRBD1 matching over 11 bases. The CDR3 spans 13 residues. Germline CDR1 is SGHVS and CDR2 is FQNEAQ. The junction had 5 bases not matched to a gene; V was cut back by 1 base and J by 13 bases. CDR3 nucleotide sequence: TGTGCCAGCAGCTTAGGGGGACAGGGGGGAACGTACTTC. This translates into CASSLGGQGGTYF.

V usage is TRBV7-3 and J usage is TRBJ2-3; no firm D call. The V gene's germline CDR1 is SGHTA and CDR2 FQGTGA. V shed 5 bases and J shed 1 base, with 10 bases lying between them. CDR3 size: 14 residues. CDR3 nucleotide sequence: TGTGCCAGCAGCCGTAGTGTCGGCACAGATACGCAGTATTTT. It is translated as CASSRSVGTDTQYF.

This clonotype has more than one count but fewer than ten. The chain combines TRBV24-1 with TRBJ2-1, with 7 positions matching TRBD1. The V gene's germline CDR1 is KGHDR and CDR2 SFDVKD. V lost 1 base to trimming and J lost 5 bases; unmatched junction nucleotides: 10. This CDR3 is 17 amino acids long. The CDR3 here is CATSDFSGTAAHNEQFF. The DNA for the CDR3 is TGTGCCACCAGTGATTTTTCAGGGACAGCGGCCCACAATGAGCAGTTCTTC.

The J gene is TRBJ2-1, the V gene TRBV29-1, with 8 bases lining up with TRBD2. The CDR3 has 13 amino acids. In germline, CDR1 is SQVTM, CDR2 ANQGSEA. V was clipped by 3 bases and J by 7 bases; unmatched bases: 5. CDR3 bases: TGCAGCGTTGAGGGTCGGGAGGGTAATGAGCAGTTCTTC. Translated, it gives CSVEGREGNEQFF.

The chain has TRBV3-1 and TRBJ2-7; D gene uncertain. V dropped 0 bases and J dropped 5 bases, with 8 bases sitting between them. The CDR3 extends over 13 amino acids. The germline gives CDR1 LGHDT, CDR2 YNNKEL (reference sequence). Here the CDR3 reads CASSQEGSHEQYF. CDR3 nucleotides: TGTGCCAGCAGCCAAGAAGGGTCCCACGAGCAGTACTTC.

The chain couples TRBV6-1 to TRBJ2-3, with D unresolved. V was clipped by 6 bases and J by 0 bases, with 7 bases between them. Germline assignment: CDR1 MNHNS and CDR2 SASEGT. This CDR3 is 13 amino acids long. The CDR3 spells CASRDPSTDTQYF. The CDR3 nucleotides are TGTGCCAGCAGGGACCCTAGCACAGATACGCAGTATTTT.

The chain has TRBV12-3 or TRBV12-4 and TRBJ1-5; D might be TRBD1 (5 bases). CDR3 length: 14 residues. V was clipped by 6 bases and J by 1 base, with 10 bases between them. CDR3: CASRADTSNQPQHF. DNA of the CDR3: TGTGCCAGCAGGGCGGACACCAGCAATCAGCCCCAGCATTTT.